This T cell receptor beta chain was recorded in a study of CD8 T cells in Susac syndrome. This clonotype has a single count. The CDR3 has 12 residues. The germline V and J ends were trimmed by 3 bases and 8 bases, with 13 bases remaining between them. From germline, CDR1 is GTSNPN and CDR2 SVGIG (reference sequence). An input of about 0.45 to 1 ug of RNA was subjected to reverse transcription using random hexamers. Via MiXCR, TCRdb re-called the immunoSEQ multiplex PCR reads, giving one row per CDR3 protein. The table lists 160,000 or so distinct CDR3 sequences, 94% of them singletons, with roughly 0.099% in the top ten.

This rearrangement joins TRBV30 to TRBJ1-1; the D gene is possibly TRBD1 (5 bases). This clonotype was obtained from a human donor with multiple sclerosis. Sample: CD4+ T cells from PBMCs. The CDR3 region is CAWSPKGLEAFF. The CDR3 nucleotides are TGTGCCTGGAGCCCCAAGGGGCTAGAAGCTTTCTTT.